Each of the 6 T cell receptor beta chains below was sequenced from the same sample in a study of T cells in Graves' hyperthyroidism and ophthalmopathy. TCR beta CDR3 sequences were amplified from RNA transcripts. Primed by the HTBI set, a first-round RT-PCR was run on the TCR CDR3. TCRdb itself ran the multiplex PCR reads through MiXCR, one entry per CDR3 protein. The table lists about 290,000 distinct CDR3 sequences, 15% to 20% of them singletons. Material for sequencing was blood. These receptor sequences come from a woman aged 55-70 years with Graves' ophthalmopathy.

This clonotype was counted at least ten times. This chain uses TRBV5-5 with TRBJ2-3; D not certain. The CDR3 contains 13 residues. V was pared by 1 base and J by 4 bases, with 7 bases between. CDR1 SGHKS and CDR2 YYEKEE come from the germline V gene (reference sequence). CDR3 residues: CASSLQWADTQYF. CDR3 nucleotide sequence: TGTGCCAGCAGCTTGCAATGGGCAGATACGCAGTATTTT.

The chain employs TRBV18 and TRBJ1-4; TRBD1 agrees at 9 bases. Germline V gene lookup returns CDR1 KGHSH and CDR2 LQKENI. The CDR3 is 15 amino acids. Trimming at V came to 3 bases and at J to 6 bases, leaving 5 bases not matched to a gene. The CDR3 sequence is CASSPMTGGDEKLFF. CDR3 nucleotides: TGTGCCAGCTCACCCATGACAGGGGGAGATGAAAAACTGTTTTTT.

The table lists this clonotype with many counts. CDR3 in amino acids: CASSIGIGQIPSGQPQHF. Written as DNA, the CDR3 is TGTGCCAGTAGTATAGGGATCGGACAGATCCCATCCGGTCAGCCCCAGCATTTT. The chain recombines TRBV19 with TRBJ1-5; possibly TRBD1 for D (6 bases). Germline CDR1 LNHDA, CDR2 SQIVND (reference sequence). The CDR3 has 18 amino acids. V was shortened by 1 base and J by 6 bases, with 22 bases between the two germline ends.

As regards this clonotype: A junction boundary mismatches the germline segment, possibly from a read error. CDR3 DNA: TGTGCCAGCAGTTACCTCGCGACAGGACTGAACACTGAAGCTATCTTC. Translated: CASSYLATGLNTEAIF. The V gene is TRBV6-9, the J gene TRBJ1-1; a weak D match, TRBD1 (6 bases). CDR3 length: 16 amino acids. Per germline, CDR1 MNHGY and CDR2 SVAAGI.

This clonotype was observed a handful of times. The chain has TRBV3-1 and TRBJ2-7, with 11 bases that match TRBD2. Germline V lookup: CDR1 LGHDT, CDR2 YNNKEL (reference sequence). Losses at the gene ends were 3 bases for V and 4 bases for J; bases not matched to a gene: 5. This CDR3 comprises 15 residues. The CDR3 loop reads CASSHLAGGSYEQYF. The DNA of the CDR3 is TGTGCCAGCAGCCATCTAGCGGGAGGTAGTTACGAGCAGTACTTC.

This clonotype has at least ten counts. The rearrangement uses TRBV28 and TRBJ2-5; D unclear. The CDR3 is 11 residues long. CDR1 is MDHEN and CDR2 is SYDVKM in the germline V gene. Trimming left V 7 bases short and J 3 bases short, with 6 bases between. The CDR3 loop is CASMLEETQYF. DNA of the CDR3: TGTGCCAGCATGTTGGAAGAGACCCAGTACTTC.